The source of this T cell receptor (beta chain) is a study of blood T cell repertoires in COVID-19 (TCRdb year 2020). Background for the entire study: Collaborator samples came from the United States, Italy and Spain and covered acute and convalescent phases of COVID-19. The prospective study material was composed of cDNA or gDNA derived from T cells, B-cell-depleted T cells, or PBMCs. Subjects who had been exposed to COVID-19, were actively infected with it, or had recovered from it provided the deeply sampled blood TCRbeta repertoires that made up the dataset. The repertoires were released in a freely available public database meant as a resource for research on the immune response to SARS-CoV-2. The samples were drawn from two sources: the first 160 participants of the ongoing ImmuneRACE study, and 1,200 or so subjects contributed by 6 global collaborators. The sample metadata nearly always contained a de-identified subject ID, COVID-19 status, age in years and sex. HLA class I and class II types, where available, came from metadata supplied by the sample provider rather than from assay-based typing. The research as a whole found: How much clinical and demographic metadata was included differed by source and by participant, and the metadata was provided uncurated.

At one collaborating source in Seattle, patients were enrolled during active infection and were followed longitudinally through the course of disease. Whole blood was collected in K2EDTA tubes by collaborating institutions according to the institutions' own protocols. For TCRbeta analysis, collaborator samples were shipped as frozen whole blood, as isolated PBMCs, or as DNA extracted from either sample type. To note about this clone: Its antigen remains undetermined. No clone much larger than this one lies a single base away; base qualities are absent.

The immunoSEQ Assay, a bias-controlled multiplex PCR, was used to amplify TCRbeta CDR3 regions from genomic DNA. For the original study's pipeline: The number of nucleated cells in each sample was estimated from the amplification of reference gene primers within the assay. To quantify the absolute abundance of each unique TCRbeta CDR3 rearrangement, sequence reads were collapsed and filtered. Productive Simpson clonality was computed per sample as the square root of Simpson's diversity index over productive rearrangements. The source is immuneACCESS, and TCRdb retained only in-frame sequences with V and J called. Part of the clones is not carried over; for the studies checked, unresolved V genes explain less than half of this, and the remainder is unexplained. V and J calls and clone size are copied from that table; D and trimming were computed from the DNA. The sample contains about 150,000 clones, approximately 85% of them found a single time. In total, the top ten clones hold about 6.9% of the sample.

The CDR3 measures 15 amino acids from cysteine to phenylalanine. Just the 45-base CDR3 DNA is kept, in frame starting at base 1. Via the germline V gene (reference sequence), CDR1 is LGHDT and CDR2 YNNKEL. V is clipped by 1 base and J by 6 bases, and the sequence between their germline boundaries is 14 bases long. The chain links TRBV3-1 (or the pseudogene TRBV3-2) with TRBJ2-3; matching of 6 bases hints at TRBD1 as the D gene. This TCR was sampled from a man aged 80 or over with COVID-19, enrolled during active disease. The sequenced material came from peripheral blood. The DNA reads TGTGCCAGCAGCCAAGGGAGCCTGGGGGCCGATACGCAGTATTTT. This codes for CASSQGSLGADTQYF.